Shown below are 27 T cell receptor beta chains from a single sample sequenced in a study of T cells and Merkel cell carcinoma outcomes. Profiled with immunoSEQ multiplex PCR; TCRdb holds only in-frame clones, not every one. Of 5,000 to 6,500 clones listed, 60% to 80% were seen once; the top ten hold about 5.6%. The sequenced sample was tumor tissue from Merkel cell carcinoma. The receptors come from a human donor with Merkel cell carcinoma.

The chain employs TRBV6-5 and TRBJ2-1; 9 bases are a match to TRBD2. The germline CDR1 and CDR2 sequences are MNHEY and SVGAGI. The V and J ends lost 8 bases and 8 bases, in that order; junction bases with no gene match: 4. The CDR3 is made up of 12 amino acids. The CDR3 region is CASGSGSHEQFF. The CDR3 DNA sequence: TGTGCCAGCGGTAGCGGGAGCCATGAGCAGTTCTTC.

The gene calls are TRBV5-4 and TRBJ2-2; D possibly corresponds to TRBD2 (5 bases). The germline CDR1 and CDR2 sequences are SGHNT and YYREEE (reference sequence). Trimming removed 0 bases at V and 8 bases at J, with 8 bases between. This CDR3 comprises 13 residues. The CDR3 sequence is CASSLVTGGELFF. The CDR3 coding sequence is TGTGCCAGCAGCTTGGTTACGGGAGGGGAGCTGTTTTTT.

The rearrangement joins TRBV5-6 to TRBJ2-5, with a tentative D call TRBD2 (6 bases). The germline V and J ends were trimmed by 4 bases and 4 bases, with 14 bases remaining between them. Per germline, CDR1 SGHDT and CDR2 YYEEEE. CDR3 length: 14 amino acids. The CDR3 protein is CASSPWDGGETQYF. DNA of the CDR3: TGTGCCAGCAGCCCGTGGGACGGGGGAGAGACCCAGTACTTC.

This chain connects TRBV6-1 to TRBJ1-5, with D tentatively TRBD1 (6 bases). Trimming cost V 5 bases and J 6 bases, with 11 bases left between them. Germline V gene sequence: CDR1 MNHNS, CDR2 SASEGT. The CDR3 covers 13 residues. The CDR3 reads CASSILDSQPQHF. For the CDR3, the DNA is TGTGCCAGCAGTATTCTGGACAGTCAGCCCCAGCATTTT.

V and J are TRBV27 and TRBJ1-2; 11 nucleotides match TRBD1. CDR3 length equals 15 residues. Per germline, CDR1 MNHEY and CDR2 SMNVEV (reference sequence). Unmatched junction bases numbered 7, after V lost 6 bases and J lost 4 bases. In DNA, the CDR3 is TGTGCCAGCAGCCCCAGGACAGGGGGCAGCTATGGCTACACCTTC. Residues: CASSPRTGGSYGYTF.

The chain has TRBV5-1 and TRBJ1-3; 7 bases line up with TRBD1. This CDR3 has 14 residues. CDR1 and CDR2 (germline): SGHRS, YFSETQ. J gave up 7 bases and V 4 bases, and 8 bases lay outside the gene matches. CDR3 nucleotides: TGCGCCAGCAGCCCCTCGACAGGGTTCAACACCATATATTTT. Translating it yields CASSPSTGFNTIYF.

The rearrangement uses TRBV7-9 and TRBJ2-4; TRBD2 matches at 13 bases. The CDR3 extends over 17 amino acids. V shed 4 bases and J 0 bases; nucleotides not matched to a gene: 3. Germline CDR1 and CDR2: SEHNR and FQNEAQ (reference sequence). The chain's CDR3 is CASSSGLAGIAKNIQYF. The CDR3 bases are TGTGCCAGCAGCTCGGGACTAGCGGGGATAGCCAAAAACATTCAGTACTTC.

The J gene is TRBJ2-7, the V gene TRBV7-9; 11 bases agree with TRBD1. Trimming cost V 4 bases and J 3 bases; bases outside gene matches: 5. From germline, CDR1 is SEHNR and CDR2 FQNEAQ (reference sequence). The CDR3 is 15 amino acids. As DNA, the CDR3 is TGTGCCAGCAGCTCGCGGACAGGGGGCGACTACGAGCAGTACTTC. Translation: CASSSRTGGDYEQYF.

This rearrangement joins TRBV6-1 to TRBJ2-3; TRBD1 matches at 7 bases. Germline V gene lookup returns CDR1 MNHNS and CDR2 SASEGT. This CDR3 comprises 13 residues. V lost 11 bases to trimming and J lost 2 bases; unmatched junction nucleotides: 7. The DNA for the CDR3 is TGTGCCGTCCGGGACAGAGTCACAGATACGCAGTATTTT. It yields the protein CAVRDRVTDTQYF.

The gene calls are TRBV5-6 and TRBJ2-7; D is uncertain. CDR3 length equals 15 residues. Trimming removed 2 bases from V and 0 bases from J, with 12 bases in between. Germline V gene sequence: CDR1 SGHDT, CDR2 YYEEEE. CDR3 nucleotide sequence: TGTGCCAGCAGCTTAGCTCACAAAAGCTCCTACGAGCAGTACTTC. Protein sequence: CASSLAHKSSYEQYF. Filled out from reference TRBV5-6 and TRBJ2-7, the complete variable domain reads DAGVTQSPTHLIKTRGQQVTLRCSPKSGHDTVSWYQQALGQGPQFIFQYYEEEERQRGNFPDRFSGHQFPNYSSELNVNALLLGDSALYLCASSLAHKSSYEQYFGPGTRLTVT.

This clone has a single count. V is TRBV18 and J is TRBJ2-5; 9 bases map to TRBD1. This CDR3 is 15 amino acids long. Germline V gene sequence: CDR1 KGHSH, CDR2 LQKENI. Losses at the gene ends were 9 bases for V and 5 bases for J; bases not matched to a gene: 13. The CDR3 loop is CASAILGQGGETQYF. The DNA of the CDR3 is TGTGCCAGTGCAATTTTGGGACAGGGTGGGGAGACCCAGTACTTC.

As to this clone: Its ends do not fully match the called genes, so a read error is possible. J is TRBJ2-2 and V is TRBV7-2, with TRBD2 identical over 12 bases. The CDR3 has 16 residues. Germline lookup yields CDR1 SGHTA and CDR2 FQGNSA. CDR3 nucleotide sequence: TGTGCCAGCAGCCTAGCGGGAGGGCGAGGGGCCGGGGAGCTGTTTTTT. This codes for CASSLAGGRGAGELFF. Looking up the rest from reference TRBV7-2 and TRBJ2-2 gives the full variable domain: GAGVSQSPSNKVTEKGKDVELRCDPISGHTALYWYRQSLGQGLEFLIYFQGNSAPDKSGLPSDRFSAERTGGSVSTLTIQRTQQEDSAVYLCASSLAGGRGAGELFFGEGSRLTVL.

This clone was counted only a few times. The J gene is TRBJ1-1, the V gene TRBV7-9; D unclear. Trimming shortened V by 1 base and J by 2 bases, and 8 bases separated the two germline ends. The CDR3 covers 14 residues. CDR1 and CDR2 from the germline V gene are SEHNR and FQNEAQ (reference sequence). This CDR3 reads CASSLGDINTEAFF. The CDR3 nucleotides read TGTGCCAGCAGCTTAGGAGACATAAACACTGAAGCTTTCTTT.

The J gene is TRBJ1-4, the V gene TRBV5-1; D ambiguous. This CDR3 comprises 13 residues. V lost 3 bases to trimming and J lost 8 bases, with 11 bases between them. Germline CDR1 reads SGHRS; CDR2 reads YFSETQ. This CDR3 is CASSSSSNEKLFF. For the CDR3, the DNA is TGCGCCAGCAGCTCCAGTAGTAACGAAAAACTGTTTTTT.

This sequence joins TRBV5-1 and TRBJ1-3; D is undetermined. The V end lost 4 bases, the J end lost 3 bases, and 8 bases lay between the germline ends. The CDR3 is made up of 13 amino acids. Germline V gene sequence: CDR1 SGHRS, CDR2 YFSETQ. CDR3 residues: CASSLDGGNTIYF. DNA of the CDR3: TGCGCCAGCAGCCTGGACGGTGGAAACACCATATATTTT.

This clone was picked up one time. The rearrangement links TRBV5-1 to TRBJ1-2; D possibly corresponds to TRBD1 (6 bases). Trimming cost V 4 bases and J 4 bases, with 17 bases left between them. Germline V lookup: CDR1 SGHRS, CDR2 YFSETQ. The CDR3 runs 15 residues. The chain's CDR3 is CASSTTGISAYGYTF. CDR3 nucleotides: TGCGCCAGCAGCACAACAGGGATTTCCGCCTATGGCTACACCTTC. Filled out from reference TRBV5-1 and TRBJ1-2, the complete variable domain reads KAGVTQTPRYLIKTRGQQVTLSCSPISGHRSVSWYQQTPGQGLQFLFEYFSETQRNKGNFPGRFSGRQFSNSRSEMNVSTLELGDSALYLCASSTTGISAYGYTFGSGTRLTVV.

The gene calls are TRBV27 and TRBJ1-4; 8 positions agree with TRBD1. J was trimmed by 7 bases and V by 5 bases; bases with no gene match: 9. The CDR3 totals 15 residues. Germline V gives CDR1 MNHEY, CDR2 SMNVEV (reference sequence). CDR3 nucleotide sequence: TGTGCCAGCAGTGGGCAGGGGGCGCCTTTTGAAAAACTGTTTTTT. As protein: CASSGQGAPFEKLFF.

This clone is judged large. Distinct nucleotide sequences in the sample also encode this CDR3. The CDR3 spells CAGGAAHTYEQYF. The CDR3 DNA reads TGTGCCGGGGGGGCGGCTCACACCTACGAGCAGTACTTC. This chain links TRBV7-9 with TRBJ2-7, with D perhaps TRBD2 (7 bases). V lost 11 bases and J 2 bases, leaving 16 bases between the germline ends. The CDR3 covers 13 residues. Germline lookup yields CDR1 SEHNR and CDR2 FQNEAQ (reference sequence).

The genes are TRBV10-2 and TRBJ1-3; possible D gene TRBD1, 5 bases. This CDR3 is 14 amino acids long. V was trimmed by 10 bases and J by 1 base, leaving 14 bases between them. Germline V gene lookup returns CDR1 WSHSY and CDR2 SAAADI. CDR3 amino acids: CATLGPTSGNTIYF. CDR3 nucleotide sequence: TGCGCCACCCTGGGACCGACTTCTGGAAACACCATATATTTT.

A note on this clone: This may come from a read error, since a much larger clone is one base off. The chain has TRBV7-9 and TRBJ2-7; 8 positions match TRBD2. The CDR3 is 13 amino acids. Germline V gives CDR1 SEHNR, CDR2 FQNEAQ (reference sequence). CDR3: CTGGAAHTYEQYF. The CDR3 nucleotides are TGTACCGGGGGGGCGGCTCACACCTACGAGCAGTACTTC.

The rearrangement uses TRBV5-5 and TRBJ2-2, with D maybe TRBD1 (6 bases). V lost 4 bases, J lost 2 bases, and 9 bases lay in between. The CDR3 runs 14 residues. From germline, CDR1 is SGHKS and CDR2 YYEKEE (reference sequence). The CDR3 loop is CASSPGQNTGELFF. The CDR3 DNA is TGTGCCAGCAGCCCGGGACAAAACACCGGGGAGCTGTTTTTT. Together with reference TRBV5-5 and TRBJ2-2, the CDR3 gives the full variable domain: DAGVTQSPTHLIKTRGQQVTLRCSPISGHKSVSWYQQVLGQGPQFIFQYYEKEERGRGNFPDRFSARQFPNYSSELNVNALLLGDSALYLCASSPGQNTGELFFGEGSRLTVL.

This clone was counted once. The V call is TRBV5-1, the J call TRBJ2-1, with 8 bases identical to TRBD1. Germline values: CDR1 SGHRS, CDR2 YFSETQ. J lost 9 bases, V lost 0 bases, and 5 bases had no gene match. This CDR3 contains 14 residues. DNA for the CDR3: TGCGCCAGCAGCTTGGTGACAGGGGTTGGTGAGCAGTTCTTC. Its protein is CASSLVTGVGEQFF.

The chain has TRBV30 and TRBJ2-7; a possible D gene is TRBD1 (5 bases). Trimming removed 4 bases from V and 3 bases from J, with 13 bases in between. Per the germline V gene, CDR1 is GTSNPN and CDR2 is SVGIG (reference sequence). The CDR3 covers 13 residues. CDR3 region: CAWKRRDVYEQYF. The DNA for the CDR3 is TGTGCCTGGAAACGCAGGGATGTCTACGAGCAGTACTTC.

The chain employs TRBV7-2 and TRBJ1-4; D ambiguous. Germline V gives CDR1 SGHTA, CDR2 FQGNSA. Trimming stripped 0 bases from V and 2 bases from J, with 7 bases between. The CDR3 loop spans 15 amino acids. The CDR3, as DNA: TGTGCCAGCAGCTTAGCGCTGGGGACTAATGAAAAACTGTTTTTT. This gives the protein CASSLALGTNEKLFF.

V usage is TRBV19 and J usage is TRBJ1-5; TRBD1 might be the D (6 bases). This CDR3 has 16 residues. Deletions cut 4 bases from V and 5 bases from J, with 18 bases between. Germline V gives CDR1 LNHDA, CDR2 SQIVND (reference sequence). CDR3 residues: CASSTRGGAWDQPQHF. The DNA of the CDR3 is TGTGCCAGTAGTACGAGGGGGGGAGCATGGGATCAGCCCCAGCATTTT. The full variable domain, in which reference TRBV19 and TRBJ1-5 provide the parts outside the CDR3, is DGGITQSPKYLFRKEGQNVTLSCEQNLNHDAMYWYRQDPGQGLRLIYYSQIVNDFQKGDIAEGYSVSREKKESFPLTVTSAQKNPTAFYLCASSTRGGAWDQPQHFGDGTRLSIL.

This chain connects TRBV25-1 to TRBJ2-2, with D perhaps matching TRBD1 or TRBD2 (6 bases each). The CDR3 loop spans 12 amino acids. Deletions cut 8 bases from V and 6 bases from J, with 10 bases between. CDR1 is MGHDK, CDR2 SYGVNS, per germline. The DNA for the CDR3 is TGTGCCAGCTGGGGGGCGCCCGGGGAGCTGTTTTTT. This gives the protein CASWGAPGELFF.

This clone was counted a few times. The rearrangement uses TRBV7-2 and TRBJ2-7; D could derive from TRBD1 or TRBD2 (5 bases each). This CDR3 is 14 amino acids long. The V and J ends lost 3 bases and 3 bases respectively, with 12 bases between them. Germline CDR1 reads SGHTA; CDR2 reads FQGNSA. The CDR3, as DNA: TGTGCCAGCAGCTTCCGGGACGGCTACTACGAGCAGTACTTC. This encodes CASSFRDGYYEQYF.